Below, 17 T cell receptor beta chains from the same sample are listed, as sequenced in a study of cytomegalovirus exposure and HLA in healthy donors. PCR used 60 Vbeta primers and 13 Jbeta primers. Repertoires were generated with immunoSEQ multiplex PCR, while TCRdb's copy carries only in-frame clones and drops some. The table records about 170,000 clones, 76% of them present only once. The sequenced sample was PBMCs. Receptor source: a female donor in good health and CMV-seronegative.

This clone was picked up a small number of times. This chain uses TRBV7-6 with TRBJ1-1; D possibly corresponds to TRBD1 (5 bases). Germline V gene lookup returns CDR1 SGHVS and CDR2 FNYEAQ. The CDR3 covers 18 residues. Trimming removed 5 bases at V and 0 bases at J, with 22 bases between. The CDR3 protein is CASSQQQASIIMNTEAFF. The CDR3 nucleotides are TGTGCCAGCAGCCAACAACAGGCGAGCATAATAATGAACACTGAAGCTTTCTTT.

The chain combines TRBV14 with TRBJ1-1; TRBD1 matches 8 bases. Losses at the gene ends were 2 bases for V and 2 bases for J; bases not matched to a gene: 1. The CDR3 runs to 14 residues. Germline CDR1 and CDR2: SGHDN and FVKESK. CDR3 residues: CASSQSGGNTEAFF. The CDR3 region has the DNA TGTGCCAGCAGCCAATCAGGGGGCAACACTGAAGCTTTCTTT.

This clone came up a few times. V gene TRBV5-6 combines with J gene TRBJ2-3; possible D gene TRBD2, 6 bases. Germline V gene sequence: CDR1 SGHDT, CDR2 YYEEEE. Trimming cost V 3 bases and J 2 bases, with 16 bases left between them. The CDR3 extends over 16 amino acids. The CDR3, as DNA: TGTGCCAGCAGCTCCCTTTTGGCGGGGCTCACAGATACGCAGTATTTT. Its protein product is CASSSLLAGLTDTQYF.

The chain couples TRBV6-1 to TRBJ1-2, with 8 bases that match TRBD1. CDR1 and CDR2 (germline): MNHNS, SASEGT. J lost 7 bases, V lost 1 base, and 5 bases had no gene match. The CDR3 has 14 amino acids. The CDR3 bases are TGTGCCAGCAGTGAAGAGGGACAGGCTAGTGGCTACACCTTC. Translating it yields CASSEEGQASGYTF.

A single count supports this clone. The rearrangement uses TRBV7-2 and TRBJ2-1, with 13 bases identical to TRBD2. Germline V gene data show CDR1 as SGHTA and CDR2 as FQGNSA. V shed 5 bases, J shed 8 bases, and the junction held 6 bases outside the gene matches. CDR3 length: 15 amino acids. This chain's CDR3 is CASSPWTSGSYEQFF. The CDR3, as DNA: TGTGCCAGCAGCCCTTGGACTAGCGGGAGCTATGAGCAGTTCTTC.

The J gene is TRBJ2-3, the V gene TRBV29-1; a weak D match, TRBD2 (6 bases). Germline V gene data show CDR1 as SQVTM and CDR2 as ANQGSEA. V dropped 6 bases and J dropped 8 bases, with 21 bases sitting between them. The CDR3 is 14 residues long. The CDR3 nucleotides read TGCAGCGTAGTGGACTGGGGGGATGGATTTACGCAGTATTTT. Translation: CSVVDWGDGFTQYF.

This chain joins TRBV18 and TRBJ2-7, with 11 bases identical to TRBD2. The CDR3 totals 15 residues. With V trimmed by 4 bases and J by 0 bases, 2 bases remained unmatched. Germline V gives CDR1 KGHSH, CDR2 LQKENI. CDR3 residues: CASSLTSGGSYEQYF. The CDR3 DNA is TGTGCCAGCTCACTCACTAGCGGGGGCTCCTACGAGCAGTACTTC.

This chain connects TRBV7-9 to TRBJ1-1; no firm D call. Germline assignment: CDR1 SEHNR and CDR2 FQNEAQ (reference sequence). The CDR3 runs to 13 residues. Trimming stripped 3 bases from V and 2 bases from J, with 7 bases between. The CDR3 bases are TGTGCCAGCAGCTTTCGAGTCAACACTGAAGCTTTCTTT. Translation: CASSFRVNTEAFF.

This clone turned up a few times. J is TRBJ2-7 and V is TRBV5-1; 8 bases line up with TRBD2. This CDR3 spans 14 amino acids. V trimming: 0 bases; J trimming: 2 bases; junction bases outside the gene matches: 1. Germline V gives CDR1 SGHRS, CDR2 YFSETQ. The CDR3 here is CASSLVAGTYEQYF. CDR3 sequence (DNA): TGCGCCAGCAGCTTGGTAGCGGGAACCTACGAGCAGTACTTC.

The chain links TRBV19 to TRBJ2-2; possibly TRBD1 for D (5 bases). Germline lookup yields CDR1 LNHDA and CDR2 SQIVND (reference sequence). The CDR3 runs to 12 residues. V lost 4 bases and J 9 bases, leaving 9 bases between the germline ends. CDR3 bases: TGTGCCAGTAGTACCAGGGTCCGGGAGCTGTTTTTT. Amino acid sequence: CASSTRVRELFF.

The CDR3 nucleotides are TGCAGCGTTGACAGGACACGTTCCACCTATGGCTACACCTTC. As protein: CSVDRTRSTYGYTF. The J gene is TRBJ1-2, the V gene TRBV29-1, with D maybe TRBD1 (5 bases). The germline V gene encodes CDR1 SQVTM and CDR2 ANQGSEA. The V end lost 3 bases, the J end lost 4 bases, and 15 bases lay between the germline ends. There are 14 residues in the CDR3.

The V gene is TRBV6-5, the J gene TRBJ1-3, with 7 nucleotides matching TRBD1. Germline CDR1 reads MNHEY; CDR2 reads SVGAGI. V was pared by 5 bases and J by 5 bases, with 9 bases of the junction left unmatched. The CDR3 is made up of 15 amino acids. The CDR3 nucleotides are TGTGCCAGCAGTACAACAGGGGCGCAGAGAAACACCATATATTTT. Amino acid sequence: CASSTTGAQRNTIYF.

The genes are TRBV9 and TRBJ2-1; 14 bases fit TRBD2. With 7 bases clipped from V and 2 bases from J, the junction kept 8 bases outside the gene matches. The CDR3 contains 17 residues. CDR1 and CDR2 from the germline V gene are SGDLS and YYNGEE. CDR3 in DNA: TGTGCCAGCGCAGGACTAGCGGGGGGCCTAACCTACAATGAGCAGTTCTTC. Translation gives CASAGLAGGLTYNEQFF.

This chain connects TRBV10-3 to TRBJ2-7; weak D call: TRBD2 (6 bases). V lost 3 bases and J 0 bases, leaving 15 bases between the germline ends. CDR1 ENHRY and CDR2 SYGVKD come from the germline V gene. This CDR3 is 16 amino acids long. The CDR3 region has the DNA TGTGCCATCAGTGACCTCGTTCGGGGGAGCTCCTACGAGCAGTACTTC. Translation: CAISDLVRGSSYEQYF.

V and J are TRBV2 and TRBJ2-7; a possible D gene is TRBD2 (5 bases). V lost 4 bases and J lost 12, with 19 bases in between. CDR3 length: 13 amino acids. Germline CDR1 SNHLY, CDR2 FYNNEI. CDR3 bases: TGTGCCAGCAGTGTAAGGTTGAGGGAGAGACCGTACTTC. Translating gives CASSVRLRERPYF.

The chain links TRBV4-1 to TRBJ2-1; a weak D match, TRBD2 (5 bases). Germline V gene data show CDR1 as MGHRA and CDR2 as YSYEKL. V was pared by 2 bases and J by 5 bases, with 19 bases between. The CDR3 is made up of 17 amino acids. The CDR3 DNA follows: TGCGCCAGCAGCCAAACCGGGGTCATGATGGGGAACAATGAGCAGTTCTTC. Translating gives CASSQTGVMMGNNEQFF.

This clone was found a few times. V usage is TRBV4-3 and J usage is TRBJ1-6; D is ambiguous. V was pared by 2 bases and J by 8 bases, with 13 bases between. The CDR3 has 15 residues. Germline CDR1 reads LGHNA; CDR2 reads YSLEER. This CDR3 reads CASSQSTSSDSPLHF. DNA for the CDR3: TGCGCCAGCAGCCAATCCACGTCTTCGGATTCACCCCTCCACTTT.